The sequence of this TCR beta chain was determined in a study of blood T cell repertoires in COVID-19. Profiled with immunoSEQ multiplex PCR; TCRdb holds only in-frame clones, not every one. Here the sample spans nearly 80,000 clones, 84% being singletons. In germline, CDR1 is SGHRS, CDR2 YFSETQ. The V gene end was trimmed by 2 bases and the J gene end by 12 bases; junction bases not matched to a gene: 4. The CDR3 sequence is 12 residues long. The receptor's source is a man aged 50-60 years with acute or convalescent COVID-19. The chain couples TRBV5-1 to TRBJ2-1, with 8 bases fitting TRBD1. What was sequenced was peripheral blood. As DNA, the CDR3 is TGCGCCAGCAGCTTCTCCGGGACAGGGCAGTTCTTC. Residues: CASSFSGTGQFF. Full variable domain (remainder filled in from reference TRBV5-1 and TRBJ2-1): KAGVTQTPRYLIKTRGQQVTLSCSPISGHRSVSWYQQTPGQGLQFLFEYFSETQRNKGNFPGRFSGRQFSNSRSEMNVSTLELGDSALYLCASSFSGTGQFFGPGTRLTVL.